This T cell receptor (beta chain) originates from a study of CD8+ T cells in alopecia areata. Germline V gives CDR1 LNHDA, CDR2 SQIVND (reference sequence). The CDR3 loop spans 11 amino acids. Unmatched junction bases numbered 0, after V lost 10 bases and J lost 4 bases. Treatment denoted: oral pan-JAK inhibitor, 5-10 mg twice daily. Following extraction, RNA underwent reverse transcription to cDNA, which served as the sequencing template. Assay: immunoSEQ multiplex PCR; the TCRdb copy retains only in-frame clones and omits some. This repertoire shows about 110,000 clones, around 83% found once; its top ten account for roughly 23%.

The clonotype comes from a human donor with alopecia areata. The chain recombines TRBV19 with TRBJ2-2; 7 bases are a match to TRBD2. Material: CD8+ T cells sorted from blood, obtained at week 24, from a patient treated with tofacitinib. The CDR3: CATSGTGELFF. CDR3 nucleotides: TGTGCCACTAGCGGCACCGGGGAGCTGTTTTTT.